Included here is one T cell receptor (beta chain) sequence, with context. Its antigen specificity is not known. Base quality data are lacking; no much larger clone is found one base away. The trim is 0 bases for V and 3 bases for J, with a gap of 12 bases between the germline ends. Measured from the cysteine to the phenylalanine, the CDR3 is 15 residues long. The retained sequence is limited to the CDR3, 45 bases, with the frame set at the first base. The germline V gene encodes CDR1 MGHRA and CDR2 YSYEKL. This entry belongs to a study of cytomegalovirus exposure and HLA in healthy donors (dated by TCRdb to the late 2010s). With respect to the entire study: An earlier analysis of roughly 500 of the donors reported 250 to 300 Gb of sequence data and around 110 million unique TCR beta sequences obtained from around 180 million T cells. An early release covering 500 to 750 HLA-typed donors comprised 250 to 350 gigabases of sequencing data and roughly 86 million unique TCR sequences. The study used immunosequencing to profile the T cell repertoires of 666 subjects and linked those repertoires to cytomegalovirus serostatus. In a later genetic analysis, genome-wide SNP genotypes for 398 of the 666 donors were used, and that subset was treated as a discovery cohort. Rather than using new phenotypic data, the later analysis identified candidate immune exposures from TCR beta sequences and from how often those sequences occurred across donors. Every discovery cohort repertoire had been produced on one sequencing platform. Across 300 to 400 genotyped donors of the cohort, an average of approximately 220,000 unique TCR beta nucleotide sequences per donor were sequenced, and approximately 17% of those sequences were non-productive. In an earlier analysis of over 550 of the donors, high-throughput TCR beta sequencing was used to judge whether each TCR beta V gene segment behaved as functional or pseudogenic. The number of donors typed differed by locus, with about 629-630 for A, B, C, DRB1 and DQB1, around 560 for DQA1, over 600 for DPA1, and approximately 470 for DPB1. To predict cytomegalovirus infection status, the study brought together high-throughput TCR immunosequencing, statistical association of individual TCRs with disease status, and machine learning. A separate validation cohort of some 130 different subjects was used in addition to the approximately 640-subject first cohort. Donor age, sex, ethnicity and CMV serostatus were compiled alongside the repertoire data. The study aimed to test whether cataloging public T cell receptors could reveal signatures of past pathogen exposure. Of the approximately 400 genotyped donors, approximately 82% fell in the genetic ancestry cluster associated with self-reported Caucasian donors. A later analysis re-examined previously published TCR beta repertoires from more than 650 donors and added high-resolution HLA genotyping to investigate patterns of TCR occurrence. Several DR-DQ haplotypes were treated as single units for association and clustering because of strong linkage in the cohort. Both class I and class II loci were covered by HLA typing, at four-digit resolution. What the research found in general, with its limitations: Only TCR beta chains were sequenced in this cohort, and the absence of alpha or paired-chain data limited detectable features. A later analysis found that TCR association rates varied across HLA loci, with DRB1 alleles showing the most associated TCRs and HLA-C alleles the fewest. In a later genetic analysis, fewer N-insertions in productive TCRs were reported among donors in an Asian-associated ancestry cluster than the approximately 710-donor mean. According to the authors, the approach could potentially be generalized to other disease states and immunological phenotypes. In a later analysis, most CMV-associated TCR beta chains were found to appear HLA-restricted, with HLA associations seemingly driven largely by CMV exposure. The 87-base-pair reads could not distinguish some IMGT-functional V segments, including TRBV6-2 and TRBV6-3, so those segments were excluded. In a later genetic analysis, a missense DCLRE1C variant was associated with V-gene and J-gene trimming of TCR beta chains, and the association was replicated in an independent cohort. Correlated functional status among segregating V segments might be attributable to linkage disequilibrium, but an unknown experimental factor could not be ruled out. In the study, about 150 TCR beta chains were listed as associated with cytomegalovirus. A further reported finding was that TCR beta sequences accurately predicted the HLA-A and HLA-B alleles for most subjects in the first cohort. Strong co-occurrence of HLA alleles, especially DR and DQ, made assigning TCR associations to individual alleles difficult. In both the original and validation cohorts, the classifier was reported to diagnose cytomegalovirus status with high specificity and sensitivity. In a later analysis, 15,000 to 20,000 TCR beta sequences were associated with specific HLA alleles at a false discovery rate of 0.05. The earlier analysis of 587 of the donors excluded roughly 17 rarely observed V segments, including chromosome 9 orphons, because counts were too low. A cluster of highly shared sequence variants was judged likely to represent a technical artifact of the sequencing pipeline. Immune exposure information for the cohort was limited to CMV serostatus. Presence/absence analyses assumed roughly uniform sequencing depth across donors, an assumption that may not hold. In an earlier analysis of approximately 590 of the donors, most TCR beta V segments were observed in productive rearrangements about 90% or about 30% of the time, broadly matching IMGT annotations. Several of the top co-occurrence clusters appeared to be linked to parvovirus B19, influenza, CMV and Epstein-Barr virus, according to a later analysis. Because some donors lacked HLA typing at each locus, the association tests relied only on the typed subset. Most TCR sequences were observed very rarely across donors, whereas some public TCRs were present in many individuals. Compared with equally common non-associated chains, HLA-associated TCR beta chains in a later analysis were more clonally expanded and had lower generation probabilities. Three of the identified cytomegalovirus-associated TCR beta chains were confirmed in vitro to be specific for cytomegalovirus antigens.

Library preparation used the immunoSEQ multiplex PCR assay. For the multiplex PCR, a mixture combining 60 forward primers for TCR Vbeta segments and 13 reverse primers for TCR Jbeta segments was used. A multiplex PCR assay on genomic DNA amplified the CDR3 region of rearranged TCR beta genes. The Illumina HiSeq System was used to sequence the amplified TCR beta libraries as 87-base-pair reads. The published analysis was carried out like this. In a later analysis, around 80 million unique TCR beta chains were counted across the roughly 700 repertoires, and roughly 10 million of these chains were shared by at least two donors. Raw reads were error-corrected and collapsed into unique sequences with a nearest-neighbor algorithm that merged closely related sequences to remove PCR and sequencing errors. V, D and J gene segments were assigned by aligning CDR3 sequences to IMGT reference sequences. For a sequence to be retained, a match of at least six nucleotides was required to both a V gene segment and a J gene segment. Rearrangements were classified as productive when the CDR3 lacked stop codons and remained in frame with V and J, and all other rearrangements were classified as non-productive. CDR3 was defined according to IMGT convention as the region running from the second conserved V-encoded cysteine to the conserved J-encoded phenylalanine. The earlier analysis of some 540 of the donors excluded any sequence lacking an unambiguous match to a single V gene segment. In an earlier analysis of 587 of the donors, V segments were called functional above 56.7% productive rearrangements and were called segregating when the between-donor standard deviation exceeded 5%. A statistical classification framework was developed to diagnose cytomegalovirus status using the catalog of TCR beta chain sequences. A later analysis assigned V and J genes by comparing TCR nucleotide sequences with IMGT/GENE-DB human TR gene sequences. Using the TCRdist pipeline, a later analysis assigned CDR3 sequences along with most-parsimonious VDJ recombination scenarios. In a later analysis, each TCR beta chain was defined by its CDR3 amino acid sequence together with its V-gene family, and reads without a unique V-gene family were excluded. As a way to deal with suspected cross-contamination and a sequencing artifact, a later analysis dropped nearly 600 nucleotide sequences that were highly shared and had low generation probability. For each public chain, a later analysis derived a clonal expansion index from normalized ranks of inferred template counts within each repertoire. A later analysis computed generation probabilities with a VDJ recombination model fitted to out-of-frame rearrangements, and checked the results against IGoR. In a later analysis, TCR-TCR, TCR-HLA and TCR-CMV co-occurrence was scored with hypergeometric tests, and a repertoire-size bias correction was applied to TCR pairs. To estimate false discovery rates, a later analysis permuted the HLA or CMV assignments 20 times. In a later analysis, co-occurring TCRs were grouped using DBSCAN, and TCRdist sequence similarity was added for clustering within HLA-allele-positive subsets. Repertoires with fewer than 30,000 or more than 120,000 public chains, plus five repertoires with anomalous nucleotide sharing, were excluded from co-occurrence clustering. Not all clones reach the TCRdb copy of this immuneACCESS table, which keeps in-frame sequences only. Checked studies attribute under half of the gap to unresolved V genes and leave the rest unexplained. From that table come the V and J calls and clone size; the DNA was used to work out D and trimming. This sample lists 170,000 or so clones; around 82% were detected once. The top ten clones comprise under 15% of the sample.

The cohort comprised around 700 healthy bone marrow donors. At the time of sampling, every cohort member was nominally healthy, though immune exposures that went unrecorded were likely present. The donor tested CMV seropositive and was one of the 289 seropositive cohort members. Every donor gave a peripheral blood sample, and the peripheral blood mononuclear cells from that sample were used for TCR beta sequencing. Genomic DNA extraction from the blood cell samples was performed with the Qiagen DNeasy Blood Extraction Kit. This clonotype originated in a woman between 50 and 59 years old in good health and CMV-seropositive. The rearrangement joined TRBV4-1 to TRBJ2-7, and TRBD2 may be the D gene, going by 6 matching bases. Sequenced sample: PBMCs. This receptor has the CDR3 CASSQDRGTVYEQYF. The DNA is TGCGCCAGCAGCCAAGATCGGGGGACTGTCTACGAGCAGTACTTC.